Below are 28 T cell receptor beta chains sequenced from a single sample in a study of neurological immune-mediated disorders. The time point here: longitudinal time-point 3. TCRdb independently ran MiXCR on the 5' RACE reads; one entry per CDR3 protein. The sample contains 53,000 or so distinct CDR3 sequences, roughly 8.3% of which appear only once. Sequencing used PBMCs. Source of these receptors: a woman aged 40-49 years in good health.

The V gene is TRBV6-2 or TRBV6-3, the J gene TRBJ2-3, with D perhaps matching TRBD2 (7 bases). Looked up from germline, CDR1 is MNHEY and CDR2 is SVGEGT. This CDR3 spans 14 amino acids. The germline V and J ends were trimmed by 4 bases and 2 bases, with 10 bases remaining between them. CDR3 sequence (DNA): TGTGCCAGCAGTTCTGGGGGGGCCACAGATACGCAGTATTTT. Encoded protein: CASSSGGATDTQYF.

This clonotype was recorded many times. V and J are TRBV7-9 and TRBJ2-1; D is perhaps TRBD1 or TRBD2 (6 bases each). The V end was cut by 2 bases, the J end by 12 bases, with 17 bases between. Germline loops: CDR1 SEHNR, CDR2 FQNEAQ (reference sequence). The CDR3 has 14 residues. The DNA of the CDR3 is TGTGCCAGCAGCTTACCCTTAGGGGGGCCTCCGCAGTTCTTC. As protein: CASSLPLGGPPQFF.

As to this clonotype: A much larger clone differs by one base, so this may be a read error. This chain connects TRBV6-2 or TRBV6-3 to TRBJ2-5; D gene unclear. The CDR3 is 11 amino acids. Germline V gives CDR1 MNHEY, CDR2 SVGEGT. The CDR3, as DNA: TGTGACAGCAGCCACTCGGAGACCCAGTACTTC. Amino acids: CDSSHSETQYF.

There are many counts of this clonotype. This chain links TRBV12-3 or TRBV12-4 with TRBJ2-1; 8 nucleotides match TRBD1. V trimming: 4 bases; J trimming: 4 bases; junction bases outside the gene matches: 6. The CDR3 consists of 15 residues. CDR3 coding DNA: TGTGCCAGCAGTTCCGGGACAGGTTTGTACAATGAGCAGTTCTTC. Its translation is CASSSGTGLYNEQFF.

This clonotype was seen many times. The rearrangement uses TRBV6-5 and TRBJ1-5, with D unclear. CDR3 size: 16 residues. V was clipped by 4 bases and J by 2 bases, with 15 bases between them. The germline gives CDR1 MNHEY, CDR2 SVGAGI. The CDR3 region has the DNA TGTGCCAGCAGTTCGGGTACTAAAATCGGCAATCAGCCCCAGCATTTT. Translated, it gives CASSSGTKIGNQPQHF.

This clonotype was picked up many times. The rearrangement joins TRBV7-2 to TRBJ1-3; no reliable D call. This CDR3 comprises 16 residues. Trimming removed 1 base from V and 0 bases from J, with 10 bases in between. CDR1 is SGHTA, CDR2 FQGNSA, per germline. CDR3 amino acids: CASSLGSQISGNTIYF. The CDR3 DNA sequence: TGTGCCAGCAGCTTAGGTTCACAGATCTCTGGAAACACCATATATTTT.

The chain couples TRBV20-1 to TRBJ2-3; the D call may be TRBD1 or TRBD2 (5 bases each). CDR3 length: 12 amino acids. Germline CDR1 is DFQATT and CDR2 is SNEGSKA (reference sequence). With 3 bases removed from V and 2 bases from J, the gap between germline ends came to 6 bases. The CDR3 DNA reads as TGCAGTGCTAGCGGGGCCACAGATACGCAGTATTTT. Translated: CSASGATDTQYF.

This clonotype showed up many times. The chain uses TRBV20-1 and TRBJ1-3; no firm D call. Trimming cost V 0 bases and J 4 bases, with 10 bases left between them. The length of the CDR3 is 14 residues. Per germline, CDR1 DFQATT and CDR2 SNEGSKA (reference sequence). CDR3 protein: CSARDPFSGNTIYF. The CDR3 nucleotides read TGCAGTGCTAGAGATCCATTTAGCGGAAACACCATATATTTT.

This clonotype was seen at least ten times. The V gene is TRBV10-3, the J gene TRBJ1-2; no firm D call. The V gene's germline CDR1 is ENHRY and CDR2 SYGVKD. Trimming removed 4 bases at V and 4 bases at J, with 13 bases between. The CDR3 runs to 14 residues. Written as DNA, the CDR3 is TGTGCCATCAGTGCTAACGGCGGTTTCTATGGCTACACCTTC. Translated: CAISANGGFYGYTF.

This clonotype was detected a few times. As DNA, the CDR3 is TGCAGTGCTAATCACAGATCTAACTATGGCTACACCTTC. This translates into CSANHRSNYGYTF. The chain couples TRBV20-1 to TRBJ1-2; D gene unclear. Looked up from germline, CDR1 is DFQATT and CDR2 is SNEGSKA (reference sequence). The CDR3 runs 13 residues. V was clipped by 4 bases and J by 0 bases, with 9 bases between them.

This clonotype was detected many times. The V call is TRBV18, the J call TRBJ2-7; D unresolved. Trimming stripped 2 bases from V and 3 bases from J, with 8 bases between. The CDR3 is 13 amino acids. The germline V gene encodes CDR1 KGHSH and CDR2 LQKENI. The CDR3 loop reads CASSPNGDYEQYF. CDR3 sequence (DNA): TGTGCCAGCTCACCAAACGGCGACTACGAGCAGTACTTC.

At least ten counts were recorded for this clonotype. Germline and junction disagree at one end, which may indicate a read error. The V and J genes are TRBV20-1 and TRBJ2-1; 7 nucleotides agree with TRBD2. Germline lookup yields CDR1 DFQATT and CDR2 SNEGSKA (reference sequence). The length of the CDR3 is 13 residues. The CDR3 loop is CSARLAATGVCVF. For the CDR3, the DNA is TGCAGTGCTAGGCTAGCGGCCACCGGTGTGTGTGTCTTC.

This clonotype was counted ten times or more. The genes are TRBV15 and TRBJ1-5, with D unclear. The V and J ends lost 4 bases and 0 bases respectively, with 13 bases between them. This CDR3 has 16 residues. Germline CDR1 is LNHNV and CDR2 is YYDKDF (reference sequence). The CDR3 sequence is CATSIGRRTSNQPQHF. The CDR3 nucleotides are TGTGCCACCAGCATAGGACGGAGGACTAGCAATCAGCCCCAGCATTTT.

The chain joins TRBV24-1 to TRBJ1-1; TRBD1 might be the D (6 bases). Trimming shortened V by 7 bases and J by 0 bases, and 8 bases separated the two germline ends. CDR3 length: 13 amino acids. From germline, CDR1 is KGHDR and CDR2 SFDVKD. As DNA, the CDR3 is TGTGCCACCAGAGGACAGTTGAACACTGAAGCTTTCTTT. It yields the protein CATRGQLNTEAFF.

This clonotype has at least ten counts. The chain has TRBV5-1 and TRBJ1-1, with D hard to call. The V gene lost 2 bases and the J gene lost 1 base, with 9 bases spanning the gap. CDR1 is SGHRS, CDR2 YFSETQ, per germline. The CDR3 is 14 amino acids. This CDR3 is CASSFGGQNTEAFF. The CDR3 coding sequence is TGCGCCAGCAGCTTTGGAGGCCAGAACACTGAAGCTTTCTTT.

Many counts were recorded for this clonotype. The genes are TRBV7-2 and TRBJ1-5, with D perhaps TRBD1 (6 bases). The germline CDR1 and CDR2 sequences are SGHTA and FQGNSA. Trimming left V 1 base short and J 3 bases short, with 7 bases between. CDR3 length equals 14 residues. In DNA, the CDR3 is TGTGCCAGCAGCTTAGACAGGGCCAATCAGCCCCAGCATTTT. Translation: CASSLDRANQPQHF.

This clonotype occurred many times. The chain links TRBV5-6 to TRBJ2-1; 8 nucleotides agree with TRBD2. With 0 bases clipped from V and 0 bases from J, the junction kept 2 bases outside the gene matches. The CDR3 is 16 residues long. The germline V gene has CDR1 SGHDT and CDR2 YYEEEE. The CDR3 coding sequence is TGTGCCAGCAGCTTGGTAGCGGGGCGCTCCTACAATGAGCAGTTCTTC. Translated, it gives CASSLVAGRSYNEQFF.

This clonotype was seen many times. The rearrangement uses TRBV20-1 and TRBJ2-5; D possibly corresponds to TRBD2 (5 bases). This CDR3 is 14 amino acids long. The V gene lost 5 bases and the J gene lost 1 base, with 14 bases spanning the gap. Germline CDR1 and CDR2: DFQATT and SNEGSKA (reference sequence). The chain's CDR3 is CSALASGAQETQYF. As DNA, the CDR3 is TGCAGTGCTCTCGCGAGCGGAGCCCAAGAGACCCAGTACTTC.

This clonotype was detected many times. In DNA, the CDR3 is TGTGCCAGCAGCTTAACAGCCCGGGAGGGCCGCGGGGTGCAGTTCTTC. Residues: CASSLTAREGRGVQFF. This sequence joins TRBV7-3 and TRBJ2-1; TRBD2 aligns across 8 bases. This CDR3 is built from 16 residues. The V segment lost 0 bases and the J segment 12 bases; nucleotides outside the gene matches: 13. In germline, CDR1 is SGHTA, CDR2 FQGTGA.

This clonotype was picked up many times. The V call is TRBV5-1, the J call TRBJ1-2, with D uncertain. The CDR3 loop spans 14 amino acids. Trimming stripped 2 bases from V and 4 bases from J, with 12 bases between. In germline, CDR1 is SGHRS, CDR2 YFSETQ. CDR3 sequence (DNA): TGCGCCAGCAGCTTCGGAGGTATTACCTATGGCTACACCTTC. Translating gives CASSFGGITYGYTF.

This clonotype was found many times. The chain is built from TRBV12-3 or TRBV12-4 and TRBJ1-5; weak D call: TRBD1 (5 bases). This CDR3 is built from 13 residues. V gave up 6 bases and J gave up 4 bases, with 10 bases separating them. This CDR3 is CASSLTVNQPQHF. The CDR3 bases are TGTGCCAGCAGCCTGACAGTTAATCAGCCCCAGCATTTT.

This clonotype has ten or more counts. The CDR3 DNA is TGTGCCAGCAGCCAAGATCGTCGCCCACCCGGACCTGAAGCTTTCTTT. Protein: CASSQDRRPPGPEAFF. V is TRBV3-1 and J is TRBJ1-1; D is unclear. V lost 0 bases to trimming and J lost 6 bases, with 17 bases between them. Germline-derived CDR1 and CDR2 are LGHDT and YNNKEL (reference sequence). CDR3 length: 16 amino acids.

This clonotype was detected many times. This chain uses TRBV6-5 with TRBJ2-1; D ambiguous. The CDR3 spans 15 residues. V lost 6 bases, J lost 0 bases, and 12 bases lay in between. Germline loops: CDR1 MNHEY, CDR2 SVGAGI. DNA for the CDR3: TGTGCCAGCAGCCCGAGGCGGCGCTCCTACAATGAGCAGTTCTTC. Its protein is CASSPRRRSYNEQFF.

This clonotype was recorded many times. The chain uses TRBV16 and TRBJ1-5, with 9 bases matching TRBD1. V was clipped by 3 bases and J by 3 bases; unmatched bases: 6. Germline V lookup: CDR1 KGHSY, CDR2 FQNENV. This CDR3 region has 16 residues. Written as DNA, the CDR3 is TGTGCCAGCAGCCATTTTAGGACAGGGGTCAATCAGCCCCAGCATTTT. Its protein product is CASSHFRTGVNQPQHF.

This clonotype was found many times. This chain joins TRBV20-1 and TRBJ2-1, with TRBD1 matching 8 bases. The V and J ends lost 0 bases and 1 base, in that order; junction bases with no gene match: 8. The CDR3 has 17 residues. The V gene's germline CDR1 is DFQATT and CDR2 SNEGSKA (reference sequence). CDR3 nucleotide sequence: TGCAGTGCTAGAGATATTGCAGGGGGCCTATCCTACAATGAGCAGTTCTTC. This gives the protein CSARDIAGGLSYNEQFF.

This clonotype occurred many times. The chain uses TRBV7-2 and TRBJ1-5; possible D gene TRBD1, 5 bases. Germline CDR1 reads SGHTA; CDR2 reads FQGNSA. The CDR3 contains 15 residues. V lost 2 bases, J lost 6 bases, and 14 bases lay in between. CDR3 region: CASSLNAGTGQPQHF. The CDR3 DNA reads TGTGCCAGCAGCTTAAACGCCGGGACTGGTCAGCCCCAGCATTTT.

This clonotype was seen ten or more times. The V and J genes are TRBV4-2 and TRBJ1-6; no clear D. Trimming removed 0 bases at V and 0 bases at J, with 9 bases between. The CDR3 has 17 amino acids. From germline, CDR1 is LGHNA and CDR2 YNFKEQ. The CDR3 sequence: CASSQEGISSYNSPLHF. CDR3 in DNA: TGTGCCAGCAGCCAAGAGGGTATAAGCTCCTATAATTCACCCCTCCACTTT.

This clonotype occurred many times. This sequence joins TRBV5-1 and TRBJ2-3; D remains ambiguous. Germline V gene data show CDR1 as SGHRS and CDR2 as YFSETQ. V was clipped by 4 bases and J by 1 base, with 7 bases between them. The CDR3 consists of 13 residues. CDR3 DNA sequence: TGCGCCAGCAGCCTCCAGGGCACAGATACGCAGTATTTT. This gives the protein CASSLQGTDTQYF.